This T cell receptor (beta chain) was observed in a study of CD8+ T cells in alopecia areata. Background on the study: Tofacitinib administration persisted for 6 to 18 months, succeeded by 6 months off drug.

Sample treatment: oral pan-JAK inhibitor, 5-10 mg twice daily. Alopecia areata patients gave lesional scalp punch biopsies and peripheral blood samples. The germline CDR1 and CDR2 sequences are LNHNV and YYDKDF (reference sequence). The V and J ends lost 1 base and 8 bases, in that order; junction bases with no gene match: 7. This CDR3 has 15 residues. Sequencing relied on a cDNA template that was reverse transcribed from extracted RNA. Produced via immunoSEQ multiplex PCR; TCRdb's table is partial and in-frame only. The sample has around 190,000 clones; around 66% are singletons. The genes are TRBV15 and TRBJ1-2; 10 positions agree with TRBD1. The sequenced sample was CD4+ T cells sorted from blood, obtained at week 4, from a patient treated with tofacitinib. This TCR derives from a human donor with alopecia areata. The CDR3 protein is CATSRGTGTGDGYTF. The CDR3 nucleotides are TGTGCCACCAGCAGAGGAACCGGGACAGGGGACGGCTACACCTTC.